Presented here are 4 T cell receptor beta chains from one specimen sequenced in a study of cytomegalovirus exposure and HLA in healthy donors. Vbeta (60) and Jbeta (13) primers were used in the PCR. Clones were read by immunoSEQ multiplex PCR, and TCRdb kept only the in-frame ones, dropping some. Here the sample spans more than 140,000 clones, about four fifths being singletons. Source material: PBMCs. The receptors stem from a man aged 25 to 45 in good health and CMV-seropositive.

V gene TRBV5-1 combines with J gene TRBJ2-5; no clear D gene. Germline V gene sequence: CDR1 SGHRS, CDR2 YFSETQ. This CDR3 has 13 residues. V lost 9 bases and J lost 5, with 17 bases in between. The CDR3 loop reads CATRTLVTETQYF. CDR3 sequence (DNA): TGCGCCACCCGCACCCTAGTAACGGAGACCCAGTACTTC.

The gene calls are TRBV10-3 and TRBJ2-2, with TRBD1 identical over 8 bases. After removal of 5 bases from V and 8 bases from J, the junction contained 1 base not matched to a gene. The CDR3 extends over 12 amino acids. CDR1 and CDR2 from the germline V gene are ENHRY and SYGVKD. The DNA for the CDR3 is TGTGCCATCAGTAGACAGGGGGGGGAGCTGTTTTTT. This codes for CAISRQGGELFF.

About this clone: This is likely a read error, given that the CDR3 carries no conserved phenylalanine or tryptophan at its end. Here the CDR3 reads CVYGDRDYGYTS. DNA of the CDR3: TGTGTGTATGGGGACAGGGACTATGGCTACACCTCC. The V call is TRBV11-1, the J call TRBJ1-2; 9 nucleotides align to TRBD1. The CDR3 spans 12 residues. CDR1 SGHAT and CDR2 FQDESV come from the germline V gene (reference sequence).

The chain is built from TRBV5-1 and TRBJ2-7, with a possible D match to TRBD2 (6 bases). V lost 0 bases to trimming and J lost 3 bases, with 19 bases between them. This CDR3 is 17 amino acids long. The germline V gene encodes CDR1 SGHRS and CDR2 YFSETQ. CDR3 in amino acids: CASSLEGGAGAHYEQYF. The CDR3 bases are TGCGCCAGCAGCTTGGAAGGAGGGGCAGGCGCACACTACGAGCAGTACTTC.